This T cell receptor (beta chain) derives from a study of T cells expressing NK-cell markers. General observations from the study: Among several donors, these clonotypes also ranked first in the CD3+CD56-NKG2C+ fraction.

Germline V gene lookup returns CDR1 SGHRS and CDR2 YFSETQ. CDR3 length: 15 residues. On this clonotype itself: What it recognizes is unknown.

No DNA is given; TCRdb re-called the 5' RACE reads and lists each CDR3 protein once. This sample's clone table lists about 410,000 distinct CDR3 sequences. Sequencing was done on a sample of blood T cells: a sorted CD56 or NKG2C T cell subset, CD4+ or CD8+ T cells, or bulk PBMC T cells (not recorded which). The receptor comes from a woman aged 45-65 years in good health. The chain recombines TRBV5-1 with TRBJ2-7; TCRdb lists TRBD1, though no DNA is available to test this call. This CDR3 is CASSLDRGRTYEQYF.